Listed below are T cell receptor beta chains from one sample, sequenced in a study of cytomegalovirus exposure and HLA in healthy donors. Data came from immunoSEQ multiplex PCR; TCRdb stores just in-frame clones and leaves some out. The table has fewer than 200,000 clones, just under 80% seen once. The sample taken for sequencing was PBMCs. The receptor source for this set is a man under 40 in good health and CMV-seronegative. The CDR3 runs from the conserved cysteine through the conserved F or W. A D gene is named only where the DNA matches it firmly. Clone size, where shown, is once, few, many, or a class for clones that have expanded.

D	V	size	J	DNA	CDR3
.	TRBV9	.	TRBJ2-5	TGTGCCAGCAGCGTAAGTGGGAGAGCGGAGACCCAGTACTTC	CASSVSGRAETQYF
.	TRBV5-8	.	TRBJ1-2	TGTGCCAGCAGCTTGGTTTTTCTACAGGGACGTAACTATGGCTACACCTTC	CASSLVFLQGRNYGYTF
.	TRBV10-1	once	TRBJ2-1	TGCGCCAGCAGTTCGGGGTTGGCAGGGAGGAATGAGCAGTTCTTC	CASSSGLAGRNEQFF
.	TRBV28	.	TRBJ1-5	TGTGCCAGCAGCCGCGGACAGCCTAGCAATCAGCCCCAGCATTTT	CASSRGQPSNQPQHF
TRBD1	TRBV28	.	TRBJ1-6	TGTGCCAGCAGTCCTGCCAGGGGGAATAATTCACCCCTCCACTTT	CASSPARGNNSPLHF
.	TRBV10-3	.	TRBJ2-1	TGTGCCATCAGTGAGCGGGGCCGGGAGTATGAGCAGTTCTTC	CAISERGREYEQFF
.	TRBV6-5	.	TRBJ2-3	TGTGCCAGCAGAGGGGACACAGATACGCAGTATTTT	CASRGDTDTQYF
.	TRBV19	few	TRBJ2-6	TGTGCCACCCGGGCAGGGGATTTCGCTGGGGCCAACGTCCTGACTTTC	CATRAGDFAGANVLTF
.	TRBV19	.	TRBJ1-4	TGTGCCAGCGAGGCCCCAGATCACGCGAGCGGTGAAAAACTGTTTTTT	CASEAPDHASGEKLFF
.	TRBV7-9	.	TRBJ2-5	TGTGCCAGCACCCCAACGACGGGTTATCAAGAGACCCAGTACTTC	CASTPTTGYQETQYF